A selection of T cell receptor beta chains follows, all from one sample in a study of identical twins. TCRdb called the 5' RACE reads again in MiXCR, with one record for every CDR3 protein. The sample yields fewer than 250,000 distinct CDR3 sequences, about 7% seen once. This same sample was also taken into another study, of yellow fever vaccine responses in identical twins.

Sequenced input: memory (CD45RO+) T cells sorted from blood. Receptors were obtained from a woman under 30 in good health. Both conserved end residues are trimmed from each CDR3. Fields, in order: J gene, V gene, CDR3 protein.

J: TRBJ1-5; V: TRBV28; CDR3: ASSFRGQGSNQPQH
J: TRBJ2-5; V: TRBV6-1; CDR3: ASRIDLGTETQY
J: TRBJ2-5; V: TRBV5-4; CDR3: ASSGPSGVRNLETQY
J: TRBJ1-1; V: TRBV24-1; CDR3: ATSDPAGGGRAF
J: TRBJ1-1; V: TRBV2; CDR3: ASSEMGPEAF
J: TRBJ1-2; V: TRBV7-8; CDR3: ASSWDRVDGYT
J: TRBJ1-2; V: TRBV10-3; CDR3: AISETGRGYGYT
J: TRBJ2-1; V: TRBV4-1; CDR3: ASSQDPAGGEQF
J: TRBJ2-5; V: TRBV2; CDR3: ASSEDRANQETQY
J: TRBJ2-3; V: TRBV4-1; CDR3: ASSSRTSSTDTQY
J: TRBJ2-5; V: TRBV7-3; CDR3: ASSLTSGRGETQY
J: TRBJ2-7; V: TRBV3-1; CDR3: ASSQDDSASYEQY
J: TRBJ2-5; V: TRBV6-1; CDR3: ASREETQY
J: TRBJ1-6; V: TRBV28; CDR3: ASSIPQGDDNSPLH
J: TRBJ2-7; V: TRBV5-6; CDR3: ASRRAGEVYEQY
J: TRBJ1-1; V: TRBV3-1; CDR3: ASSQKAFRSEAF
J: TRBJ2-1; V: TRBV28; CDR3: ASSLWGQGFTHNEQF
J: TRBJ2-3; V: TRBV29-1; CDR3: SVLADRRDTQY
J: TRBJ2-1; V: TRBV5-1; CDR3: ASSYDPGTSGRFHNEQF
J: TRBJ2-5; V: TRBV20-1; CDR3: SARDNLAGASETQY
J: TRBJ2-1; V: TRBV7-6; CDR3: ASSSGVRLAGSNEQF
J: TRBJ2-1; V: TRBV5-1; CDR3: ASGFRAGGPGEQF